Following are 26 T cell receptor beta chains from one sample sequenced in a study of cytomegalovirus exposure and HLA in healthy donors. Researchers ran the PCR with 60 Vbeta and 13 Jbeta primers. Sequencing used immunoSEQ multiplex PCR; TCRdb keeps in-frame clones, though not all of them. In all, the sample yields 150,000 to 200,000 clones. Sequencing used PBMCs. The receptors were gathered from a woman younger than 30 in good health and CMV-seropositive.

The rearrangement links TRBV2 to TRBJ1-2; 11 bases are shared with TRBD1. Trimming cost V 7 bases and J 8 bases; bases outside gene matches: 9. The CDR3 sequence is 14 residues long. Germline CDR1 and CDR2: SNHLY and FYNNEI. The DNA of the CDR3 is TGTGCCAGCACCCCGGTGGGACAGGGGGGGGGCTACACCTTC. Translated: CASTPVGQGGGYTF.

The V gene is TRBV30, the J gene TRBJ1-2, with TRBD1 identical over 12 bases. V trimming: 4 bases; J trimming: 0 bases; junction bases outside the gene matches: 6. CDR1 is GTSNPN, CDR2 SVGIG, per germline (reference sequence). This CDR3 contains 16 residues. CDR3 sequence: CAWMGQGALTNYGYTF. DNA of the CDR3: TGTGCCTGGATGGGACAGGGGGCCCTTACTAACTATGGCTACACCTTC.

This chain joins TRBV19 and TRBJ2-7, with D possibly TRBD1 on 6 matching bases. Trimming took 10 bases from V and 5 from J, leaving 15 bases between them. Germline loops: CDR1 LNHDA, CDR2 SQIVND (reference sequence). The CDR3 length is 12 residues. CDR3 coding DNA: TGTGCCACCTCAAACCAGGGGAACGAGCAGTACTTC. It encodes CATSNQGNEQYF.

The chain links TRBV6-6 to TRBJ1-5, with 7 bases identical to TRBD1. Germline-derived CDR1 and CDR2 are MNHNY and SVGAGI (reference sequence). This CDR3 has 16 amino acids. V gave up 7 bases and J gave up 4 bases; unmatched junction bases: 13. The CDR3 nucleotides are TGTGCCAGCAATCTGGAGCCTGGGACAGAAAATCAGCCCCAGCATTTT. Protein product: CASNLEPGTENQPQHF.

CDR3 coding DNA: TGTGCCAGCAGACACCCCGGACAGGGGAACGGCTACACCTTC. Translated, it gives CASRHPGQGNGYTF. The chain uses TRBV6-6 and TRBJ1-2, with TRBD1 matching 9 bases. Germline lookup yields CDR1 MNHNY and CDR2 SVGAGI (reference sequence). Trimming at V came to 6 bases and at J to 8 bases, leaving 10 bases not matched to a gene. CDR3 size: 14 residues.

The chain joins TRBV4-3 to TRBJ1-4, with D possibly being TRBD1 (6 bases). The CDR3 length is 15 residues. Germline CDR1 LGHNA, CDR2 YSLEER. Trimming removed 4 bases from V and 4 bases from J, with 13 bases in between. The CDR3 loop is CASSPGTLGNEKLFF. The CDR3 DNA follows: TGCGCCAGCAGCCCTGGGACATTGGGTAATGAAAAACTGTTTTTT.

CDR3 region: CASSESDYEAQHF. CDR3 sequence (DNA): TGTGCCAGTAGCGAAAGCGATTATGAGGCCCAGCATTTT. This sequence joins TRBV19 and TRBJ1-5, with D hard to call. V shed 6 bases and J shed 11 bases, with 17 bases lying between them. Germline CDR1 reads LNHDA; CDR2 reads SQIVND (reference sequence). The CDR3 loop spans 13 amino acids.

This rearrangement joins TRBV19 to TRBJ2-7, with 8 bases aligning to TRBD1. The germline CDR1 and CDR2 sequences are LNHDA and SQIVND (reference sequence). With 3 bases clipped from V and 3 bases from J, the junction kept 4 bases outside the gene matches. This CDR3 spans 14 amino acids. CDR3 residues: CASSIAQGDYEQYF. CDR3 bases: TGTGCCAGTAGTATTGCACAGGGGGACTACGAGCAGTACTTC.

The chain uses TRBV5-6 and TRBJ2-4; 10 bases align to TRBD2. Trimming removed 1 base from V and 0 bases from J; junction bases left unmatched: 10. This CDR3 contains 19 residues. CDR1 and CDR2 from the germline V gene are SGHDT and YYEEEE. For the CDR3, the DNA is TGTGCCAGCAGCTTGCGTATCAAGCGGGGGGGGGTAGCCAAAAACATTCAGTACTTC. It codes for CASSLRIKRGGVAKNIQYF.

The rearrangement uses TRBV18 and TRBJ2-5, with 7 positions matching TRBD1. V was clipped by 3 bases and J by 2 bases; unmatched bases: 6. The CDR3 is made up of 15 amino acids. Germline values: CDR1 KGHSH, CDR2 LQKENI. The chain's CDR3 is CASSPLDRSQETQYF. The CDR3 nucleotides are TGTGCCAGCTCACCTTTGGACAGGTCGCAAGAGACCCAGTACTTC.

This rearrangement joins TRBV6-1 to TRBJ2-1, with D perhaps TRBD2 (5 bases). This CDR3 has 17 amino acids. Per the germline V gene, CDR1 is MNHNS and CDR2 is SASEGT. Trimming cost V 4 bases and J 6 bases, with 22 bases left between them. The CDR3 nucleotides are TGTGCCAGCAGTGTTTTGGGCTCACGGGAATTAGCCAATGAGCAGTTCTTC. It is translated as CASSVLGSRELANEQFF.

V and J are TRBV5-1 and TRBJ2-5; D may be TRBD1 (5 bases). Germline CDR1 reads SGHRS; CDR2 reads YFSETQ. This CDR3 is built from 14 residues. Deletions cut 4 bases from V and 5 bases from J, with 15 bases between. CDR3 protein: CASSPISGSETQYF. CDR3 in DNA: TGCGCCAGCAGCCCCATATCAGGGTCGGAGACCCAGTACTTC.

J is TRBJ2-7 and V is TRBV5-4; 7 nucleotides match TRBD1. With 4 bases clipped from V and 1 base from J, the junction kept 8 bases outside the gene matches. This CDR3 comprises 15 residues. The germline V gene has CDR1 SGHNT and CDR2 YYREEE (reference sequence). In DNA form, the CDR3 reads TGTGCCAGCAGCACGTCACAGGGGTTGTCCTACGAGCAGTACTTC. Its protein product is CASSTSQGLSYEQYF.

Details on this clone: Within the sample, other DNA sequences also encode this same CDR3. This sequence joins TRBV6-5 and TRBJ1-5, with 7 bases fitting TRBD1. V lost 5 bases and J lost 4; bases outside the gene matches: 2. This CDR3 region has 13 residues. Germline V CDR1 and CDR2: MNHEY, SVGAGI. The CDR3: CASSPDRNQPQHF. In DNA, the CDR3 is TGTGCCAGCAGTCCGGACAGGAATCAGCCCCAGCATTTT.

The chain combines TRBV7-2 with TRBJ2-7; 7 nucleotides agree with TRBD1. In germline, CDR1 is SGHTA, CDR2 FQGNSA. CDR3 length equals 15 residues. V was clipped by 1 base and J by 4 bases; unmatched bases: 7. The CDR3 nucleotides read TGTGCCAGCAGCTTAGACAGGGGCGAAATTTACGAGCAGTACTTC. Protein: CASSLDRGEIYEQYF.

The gene calls are TRBV28 and TRBJ1-5; 7 bases agree with TRBD1. V gave up 6 bases and J gave up 1 base; unmatched junction bases: 6. The CDR3 runs 15 residues. CDR1 is MDHEN, CDR2 SYDVKM, per germline. CDR3 sequence (DNA): TGTGCCAGCAGCCGTTCAGGGGGGAGCAATCAGCCCCAGCATTTT. Encoded protein: CASSRSGGSNQPQHF.

The gene calls are TRBV19 and TRBJ1-1, with 8 bases that match TRBD1. The CDR3 is 13 amino acids. Per germline, CDR1 LNHDA and CDR2 SQIVND (reference sequence). V lost 5 bases and J lost 3; bases outside the gene matches: 2. Here the CDR3 DNA reads TGTGCCAGTAGTGTGGACAGGGACACTGAAGCTTTCTTT. It translates to CASSVDRDTEAFF.

This sequence joins TRBV6-1 and TRBJ2-7; 10 bases match TRBD2. The germline CDR1 and CDR2 sequences are MNHNS and SASEGT. V shed 5 bases and J 6 bases; nucleotides not matched to a gene: 10. CDR3 size: 15 residues. The CDR3 region has the DNA TGTGCCAGCAGTCCAGGGGGGCTAGCGGGAGTCGAGCAGTACTTC. The encoded protein is CASSPGGLAGVEQYF.

On this clone itself: Mismatch with germline at one junction end may stem from a read error. The chain joins TRBV7-2 to TRBJ2-7; D not resolved. The CDR3 runs 13 residues. Looked up from germline, CDR1 is SGHTA and CDR2 is FQGNSA. CDR3 sequence: CASSLVGREHFFF. In DNA form, the CDR3 reads TGTGCCAGCAGCTTAGTGGGCCGCGAACACTTTTTTTTC.

V is TRBV7-9 and J is TRBJ2-1; the D is unclear. Germline CDR1 and CDR2: SEHNR and FQNEAQ (reference sequence). This CDR3 comprises 14 residues. V was pared by 1 base and J by 5 bases, with 9 bases between. CDR3 DNA: TGTGCCAGCAGCTTAGTCGATAGTCACAATGAGCAGTTCTTC. Translation gives CASSLVDSHNEQFF. The variable domain in full, completed from reference TRBV7-9 and TRBJ2-1, reads DTGVSQNPRHKITKRGQNVTFRCDPISEHNRLYWYRQTLGQGPEFLTYFQNEAQLEKSRLLSDRFSAERPKGSFSTLEIQRTEQGDSAMYLCASSLVDSHNEQFFGPGTRLTVL.

The chain employs TRBV19 and TRBJ1-5, with D unresolved. V was clipped by 1 base and J by 0 bases, with 7 bases between them. The CDR3 runs 15 residues. The V gene's germline CDR1 is LNHDA and CDR2 SQIVND (reference sequence). In nucleotides, the CDR3 is TGTGCCAGTAGTATAGTTCCTTTTAGCAATCAGCCCCAGCATTTT. As protein: CASSIVPFSNQPQHF.

The genes are TRBV5-4 and TRBJ1-2; the D gene is possibly TRBD1 (5 bases). Trimming stripped 0 bases from V and 7 bases from J, with 7 bases between. CDR1 and CDR2 (germline): SGHNT, YYREEE (reference sequence). CDR3 length: 12 residues. The CDR3 here is CASSLADTGYTF. The CDR3 DNA reads TGTGCCAGCAGCTTGGCGGACACTGGCTACACCTTC.

The chain links TRBV13 to TRBJ2-5; D may be TRBD1 (7 bases). This CDR3 contains 17 residues. Germline V CDR1 and CDR2: PRHDT, FYEKMQ (reference sequence). The V end was cut by 0 bases, the J end by 2 bases, with 16 bases between. The CDR3 nucleotides read TGTGCCAGCAGCTTAGGTTTGGGCAGGGGGGTGCAAGAGACCCAGTACTTC. Its protein product is CASSLGLGRGVQETQYF.

The rearrangement uses TRBV19 and TRBJ1-5; D unresolved. The CDR3 loop spans 12 amino acids. CDR1 LNHDA and CDR2 SQIVND come from the germline V gene (reference sequence). Trimming removed 1 base from V and 5 bases from J, with 3 bases in between. CDR3 protein: CASSIGHQPQHF. DNA for the CDR3: TGTGCCAGTAGTATAGGGCATCAGCCCCAGCATTTT. Combining the CDR3 with reference TRBV19 and TRBJ1-5 gives the whole variable domain DGGITQSPKYLFRKEGQNVTLSCEQNLNHDAMYWYRQDPGQGLRLIYYSQIVNDFQKGDIAEGYSVSREKKESFPLTVTSAQKNPTAFYLCASSIGHQPQHFGDGTRLSIL.

This chain connects TRBV28 to TRBJ2-5; 9 bases are a match to TRBD2. CDR1 and CDR2 from the germline V gene are MDHEN and SYDVKM. After removal of 3 bases from V and 3 bases from J, the junction contained 11 bases not matched to a gene. The length of the CDR3 is 17 residues. CDR3 amino acids: CASSFVSLASGEETQYF. CDR3 nucleotides: TGTGCCAGCAGTTTTGTCTCCTTGGCTAGCGGGGAAGAGACCCAGTACTTC.

V and J are TRBV7-8 and TRBJ2-5; the match to TRBD1 covers 11 bases. V dropped 2 bases and J dropped 3; count of bases not matched to a gene: 8. The CDR3 covers 17 residues. CDR1 SGHVS and CDR2 FQNEAQ come from the germline V gene. The CDR3 coding sequence is TGTGCCAGCAGCTTACCGGGTATGGGACAGGGGGAAGAGACCCAGTACTTC. Encoded protein: CASSLPGMGQGEETQYF.